The clone carrying this T cell receptor (beta chain) has ten or more counts. Its antigen is not known. The data are from a study of T-cell reconstitution after alpha-beta-depleted transplantation in children. Trimming left V 8 bases short and J 4 bases short, with 15 bases between. The CDR3 extends over 13 amino acids. CDR1 WNHNN and CDR2 SYGVQD come from the germline V gene (reference sequence). The study, taken as a whole, reports: Several hundred graft clones that had expanded were reportedly the source of alpha-beta T cells about two months after transplant. In some patients, recipient T cells and intrathymic progenitors surviving conditioning explained high day-60 diversity. Among T cells one year after transplant, newly produced cells accounted for most counts and diversity.

Unique molecular identifiers were incorporated when the TCRbeta library was constructed. TCRdb independently ran MiXCR on the PCR reads; one entry per CDR3 protein. Of 750,000 to 950,000 distinct CDR3 sequences in the sample, around 15% were seen once. Sequencing was performed on PBMCs, mostly from graft donor cells, taken 360 days after TCRalphabeta/CD19-depleted stem cell transplant. This TCR derives from a male patient between 10 and 17 years old who had a stem cell transplant for acute lymphoblastic leukemia, so the T cells may come from the graft donor. V gene TRBV10-1 combines with J gene TRBJ2-7; a possible D gene is TRBD1 (6 bases). CDR3 residues: CASATGRGYEQYF. Here the CDR3 DNA reads TGCGCCAGCGCGACAGGTCGTGGGTACGAGCAGTACTTC.